This T cell receptor beta chain was sequenced in a study of blood T cell repertoires in COVID-19. About the study: Collection of acute and convalescent COVID-19 samples took place in the United States, Italy and Spain. T cells, B-cell-depleted T cells, or PBMCs supplied cDNA or gDNA.

As handled by the study authors: By means of reference gene primer amplification, nucleated cell counts were estimated. The table came from immunoSEQ multiplex PCR; TCRdb's copy has only in-frame clones and leaves some out. V, J and clone size reflect that table, while D and trimming were determined from the DNA. The sample consists of tens of thousands of clones, about 83% of them appearing once. V lost 6 bases and J lost 5, with 16 bases in between. This CDR3 has 14 amino acids. Germline CDR1 reads MNHEY; CDR2 reads SVGEGT. The clonotype was recovered from a human donor in a cohort sampled during active COVID-19. Material: peripheral blood. V gene TRBV6-2 or TRBV6-3 combines with J gene TRBJ1-2; D unclear. The CDR3 protein is CASSERAFRYGYTF. CDR3 DNA: TGTGCCAGCAGCGAGAGGGCGTTTCGGTATGGCTACACCTTC.